This T cell receptor (beta chain) was captured in a study of T cells in localized non-small cell lung cancer. The study's findings and limits: Tumor trailed uninvolved adjacent lung in T cell clonality, which peaked there.

Sequencing was performed with immunoSEQ multiplex PCR; in TCRdb, only in-frame clones are kept and a portion is missing. The table has some 30,000 clones, 90% to 95% seen once; the top ten hold around 5.9%. The CDR3 contains 14 residues. CDR1 and CDR2 from the germline V gene are SGHTA and FQGNSA. V was trimmed by 5 bases and J by 0 bases, leaving 5 bases between them. A word on this clone: Its antigen is as yet unknown.

The rearrangement joins TRBV7-2 to TRBJ2-6; D is ambiguous. The clonotype originates from a man aged 40 to 75 with stage II lung adenocarcinoma. Sequenced material: PBMCs, taken before any cancer treatment. The CDR3 DNA follows: TGTGCCAGCAGCGTATTCTCTGGGGCCAACGTCCTGACTTTC. It yields the protein CASSVFSGANVLTF.